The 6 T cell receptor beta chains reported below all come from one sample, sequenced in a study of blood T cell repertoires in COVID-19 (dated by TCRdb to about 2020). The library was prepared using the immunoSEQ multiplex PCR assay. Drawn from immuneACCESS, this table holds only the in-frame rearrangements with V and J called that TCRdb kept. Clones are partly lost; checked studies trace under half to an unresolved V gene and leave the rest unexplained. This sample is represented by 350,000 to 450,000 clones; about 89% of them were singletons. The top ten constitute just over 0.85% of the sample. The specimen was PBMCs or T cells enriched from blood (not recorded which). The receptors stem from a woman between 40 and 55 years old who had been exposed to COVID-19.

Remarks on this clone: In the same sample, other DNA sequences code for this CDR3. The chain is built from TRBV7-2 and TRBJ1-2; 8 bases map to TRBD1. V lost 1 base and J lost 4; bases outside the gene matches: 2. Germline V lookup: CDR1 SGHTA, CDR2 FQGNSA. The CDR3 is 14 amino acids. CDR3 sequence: CASSLGQGPYGYTF. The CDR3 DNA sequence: TGTGCCAGCAGCTTAGGACAGGGGCCCTATGGCTACACCTTC.

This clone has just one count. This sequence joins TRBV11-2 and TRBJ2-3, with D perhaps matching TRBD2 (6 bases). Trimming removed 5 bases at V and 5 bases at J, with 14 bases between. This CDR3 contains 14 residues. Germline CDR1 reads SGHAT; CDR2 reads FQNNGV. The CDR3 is CASSVEPGEDTQYF. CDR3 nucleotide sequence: TGTGCCAGCAGCGTCGAACCGGGGGAAGATACGCAGTATTTT.

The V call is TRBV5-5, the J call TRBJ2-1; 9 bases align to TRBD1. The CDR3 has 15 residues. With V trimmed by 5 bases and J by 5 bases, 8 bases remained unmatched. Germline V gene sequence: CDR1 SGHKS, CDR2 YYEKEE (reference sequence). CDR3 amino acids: CASRSTGGENNEQFF. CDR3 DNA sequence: TGTGCCAGCAGGTCTACAGGGGGCGAAAACAATGAGCAGTTCTTC.

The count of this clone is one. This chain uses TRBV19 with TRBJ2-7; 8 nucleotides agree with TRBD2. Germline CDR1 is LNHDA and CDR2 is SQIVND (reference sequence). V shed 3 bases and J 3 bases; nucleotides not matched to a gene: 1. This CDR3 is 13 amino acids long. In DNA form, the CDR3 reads TGTGCCAGTAGTATCGCGGGGGGCTACGAGCAGTACTTC. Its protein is CASSIAGGYEQYF. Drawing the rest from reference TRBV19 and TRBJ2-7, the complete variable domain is DGGITQSPKYLFRKEGQNVTLSCEQNLNHDAMYWYRQDPGQGLRLIYYSQIVNDFQKGDIAEGYSVSREKKESFPLTVTSAQKNPTAFYLCASSIAGGYEQYFGPGTRLTVT.

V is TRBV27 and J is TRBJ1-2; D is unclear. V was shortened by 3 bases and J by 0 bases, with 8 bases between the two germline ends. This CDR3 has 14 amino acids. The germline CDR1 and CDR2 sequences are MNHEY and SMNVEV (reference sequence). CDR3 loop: CASSFEGSNYGYTF. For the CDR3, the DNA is TGTGCCAGCAGTTTCGAGGGATCTAACTATGGCTACACCTTC.

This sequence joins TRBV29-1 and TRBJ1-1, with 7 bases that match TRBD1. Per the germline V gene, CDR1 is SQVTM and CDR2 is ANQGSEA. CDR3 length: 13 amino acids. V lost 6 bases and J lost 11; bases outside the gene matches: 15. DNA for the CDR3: TGCAGCGTGTGGCCCCAGGGGGGATCATTGGCTTTCTTT. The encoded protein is CSVWPQGGSLAFF.